This T cell receptor beta chain was sequenced during a study of Graves' ophthalmopathy and Graves' hyperthyroidism. Findings and caveats of the study: From stable hyperthyroidism, ophthalmopathy was separated by a 13-signature model with 85% to 90% sensitivity and 80% to 82% specificity. With a specificity of 72.22% and a sensitivity of 60% to 71%, the model predicted ophthalmopathy progression.

The authors amplified TCR beta CDR3 regions from RNA transcripts. Second-round multiplex PCR followed a first-round RT-PCR using HTBI primers. MiXCR, run by TCRdb on the multiplex PCR reads, gives a single entry per CDR3 protein. The sample contains 680,000 or so distinct CDR3 sequences, 22% of which appear only once. V was clipped by 3 bases and J by 7 bases, with 10 bases between them. This CDR3 has 12 amino acids. The germline CDR1 and CDR2 sequences are MNHEY and SMNVEV (reference sequence). As concerns this clonotype: Its antigen is still unknown.

Sequencing was done on a sample of peripheral blood. V and J are TRBV27 and TRBJ2-7, with D uncertain. The source of this sequence is a woman between 18 and 29 years old with stable Graves' hyperthyroidism. Some clones in this sample may be carry-over from other donors' samples. The CDR3 is CASSFRNSEQYF. The DNA of the CDR3 is TGTGCCAGCAGTTTTAGGAACAGTGAGCAGTACTTC.